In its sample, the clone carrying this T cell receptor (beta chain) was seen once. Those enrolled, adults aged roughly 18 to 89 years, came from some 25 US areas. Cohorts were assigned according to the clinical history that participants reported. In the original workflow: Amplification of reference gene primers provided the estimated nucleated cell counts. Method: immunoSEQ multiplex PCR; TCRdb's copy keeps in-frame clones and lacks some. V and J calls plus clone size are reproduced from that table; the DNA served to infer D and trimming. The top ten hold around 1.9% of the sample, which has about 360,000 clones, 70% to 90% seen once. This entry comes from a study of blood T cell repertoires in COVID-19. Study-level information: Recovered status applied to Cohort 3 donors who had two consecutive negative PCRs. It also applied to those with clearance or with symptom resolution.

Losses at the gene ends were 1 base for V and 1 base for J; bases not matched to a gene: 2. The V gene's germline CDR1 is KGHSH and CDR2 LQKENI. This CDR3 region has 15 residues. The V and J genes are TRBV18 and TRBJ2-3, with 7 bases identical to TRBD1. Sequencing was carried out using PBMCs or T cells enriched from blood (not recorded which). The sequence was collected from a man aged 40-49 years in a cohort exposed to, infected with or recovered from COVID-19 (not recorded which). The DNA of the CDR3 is TGTGCCAGCTCACCACAAGGACAGGGCACAGATACGCAGTATTTT. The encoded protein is CASSPQGQGTDTQYF.